The text below deals with one T cell receptor (beta chain). Its cognate antigen has yet to be identified. The sample holds no much larger clone one base away, and base qualities are not on file. TCR CDR3 regions were amplified from genomic DNA by multiplex PCR using the deep immunoSEQ assay. For each cell subset, the extracted genomic DNA was distributed evenly across all wells of several immunoSEQ 96-well plates, and each plate served as one replicate. For sorted subsets, each replicate PCR was loaded with 150 to 250 ng genomic DNA, equivalent to 25,000 to 35,000 T cell genomes. Purified libraries were measured with a Qubit 3.0 fluorometer, size-checked on a Bioanalyzer 2100, and measured again with the KAPA Library Quantification kit. A separate single-read 150-cycle Illumina NextSeq 550 flow cell was used to sequence each immunoSEQ 96-well plate. In the paper's pipeline: Because only junctional sequences without quality scores were contained in the immunoSEQ output, filtering matching that applied to full-length reads could not be performed. To assign V/J genes and CDR3, sequences were annotated using PyIR, a Python wrapper for IgBLAST v1.9, with IMGT germline references. Any read was removed if the V/J assignment was weak (E-value above 1e-6), the CDR3 was missing, or the read contained stop codons, out-of-frame junctions, or ambiguous translated residues. V3J clonotypes were defined by identical inferred V gene, J gene, and CDR3 amino acid sequence. Percentage overlap between repertoires was computed as shared unique clonotypes divided by the size of the smaller repertoire. Three approaches were used to assess repertoire richness: RTK rarefaction, the Chao1 estimator, and Recon v2.1 estimates of unobserved clonotypes. For all TCRbeta clonotypes obtained by the gDNA method from four donors, generation probabilities were computed with OLGA. TCRdb holds this immuneACCESS table with in-frame rearrangements only. Some clones are missing; in checked studies, unresolved V genes explain under half, and the rest has no known cause. V and J calls and clone size are as listed in that table; D and trimming were resolved from the DNA. In this sample the table shows 640,000 or so clones, around 72% of which occur a single time. Of the sample, 1.5% to 2% falls within the top ten clones.

The donors were healthy, HIV-negative adults with no recently reported acute infections or vaccinations. Every donor was a Caucasian adult living in Nashville, Tennessee, USA. Magnetic negative selection was used to enrich CD4+ T cells, after which naive cells were positively selected on CD45RA and the negative fraction became the memory subset. Blood was obtained by leukapheresis, after which PBMCs were separated by Ficoll-Histopaque density gradient centrifugation and cryopreserved in liquid nitrogen vapor phase. Analytical flow cytometry was used to check the purity and quantity of every magnetically sorted T cell population. Genomic DNA was isolated from every sorted fraction and measured by UV absorbance on a Nanodrop 2000c. The data were taken from a study of shared clonotypes between healthy human individuals (dated by TCRdb to the early 2020s). For context, the study as a whole: A few men and a couple of women, aged 18 to 49 years, made up the cohort. Per donor, three plates each were used for CD4 naive and CD4 memory, two for CD8 naive, and one for CD8 memory. To estimate repertoire size and how much clonotype sharing occurs between individuals, the study deeply sequenced the blood TCR repertoires of several healthy adults. To increase sequencing depth and limit assay-specific biases, TCR repertoire library preparation and sequencing were carried out by different laboratories using diverse techniques. Each donor's leukapheresis produced roughly between about 0.9 and 9.5 billion PBMCs. What the authors observed across the whole study: Approximately 5% of naive CD4, more than 3% of naive CD8, 2% to 2.5% of memory CD4, and around 0.42% of memory CD8 clonotypes were shared across several donors. Compared with non-shared clonotypes, clonotypes shared by all four sorted-subset donors had higher generation probabilities. The small number of donors limited the genetic and exposure-history diversity represented. Incomplete sequencing was indicated by rarefaction of sorted-subset datasets, despite the large sequencing depth. Larger estimated clonotype richness was generally found for naive subsets than for memory subsets. Sampling was restricted to blood, and TCR repertoires in tissue are likely to differ from TCR repertoires in blood. Pairwise subsampling led to the expectation that sequencing depth would affect the degree of clonotype sharing among donors.

V and J are truncated by 6 bases and 7 bases respectively, leaving an intervening sequence of 18 bases. In the germline V gene, CDR1 corresponds to SQVTM and CDR2 to ANQGSEA. From the cysteine up to the phenylalanine, the CDR3 has a length of 14 residues. Only the CDR3 DNA is retained, 42 bases long and in frame from the first base. Here the chain combines TRBV29-1 and TRBJ1-4; a tentative D call is TRBD1 (5 bases match). This TCR came from a woman in her 30s in good health. The sample comprised memory CD4+ T cells sorted from blood. What the cell subset or site label conveys for this sample: CD45RA-negative fraction. The sequenced DNA is TGCAGCGTGGCCTTTACAGGAGTCCGTGAAAAACTGTTTTTT. Translated, it reads CSVAFTGVREKLFF.